This TCR beta chain was sequenced during a study of blood T cell repertoires in COVID-19. Looking at the study overall: Acute-phase and convalescent COVID-19 samples originated in the United States, Italy and Spain. Nucleic acid was either cDNA or gDNA, and it came from T cells, B-cell-depleted T cells, or PBMCs.

Repertoires were generated with immunoSEQ multiplex PCR, while TCRdb's copy carries only in-frame clones and drops some. Of over 200,000 clones in the sample, 86% were seen once. This CDR3 contains 12 residues. Trimming took off 5 bases at V and 7 bases at J, with 9 bases between the two ends. V and J are TRBV12-3 or TRBV12-4 and TRBJ1-5, with a tentative D call TRBD1 (5 bases). What was sequenced was peripheral blood. This receptor was identified in a man in his fifties or sixties with COVID-19, enrolled during active disease. The CDR3 DNA sequence: TGTGCCAGCAGTCGACAGAGGCAGCCCCAGCATTTT. Translated, it gives CASSRQRQPQHF.